This is a list of T cell receptor beta chains from one sample in a study of blood T cells in healthy people across ages. TCRdb recomputed calls from the 5' RACE reads with MiXCR, one row per CDR3 protein. The data show about 1.5 million distinct CDR3 sequences, with about 45% seen just once and approximately 4% held by the top ten. Sequenced: blood. These receptors all come from a woman aged 18-29 years in good health. The CDR3 runs from the conserved cysteine through the conserved F or W. A D gene is named only where the DNA matches it firmly. A row's size may be missing; if present it is once, few, many or a size class.

NA,TRBJ2-5,NA,TRBV5-6,CASSLLDRKETQYF,TGTGCCAGCAGCTTGTTAGACAGAAAAGAGACCCAGTACTTC
TRBD1,TRBJ2-5,NA,TRBV5-1,CATSFTGEETQYF,TGCGCCACCTCTTTCACAGGGGAAGAGACCCAGTACTTC
TRBD2,TRBJ2-3,NA,TRBV28,CASSPGFSGATDTQYF,TGTGCCAGCAGTCCGGGGTTTAGCGGGGCGACAGATACGCAGTATTTT
TRBD1,TRBJ1-5,few,TRBV6-6,CASSHPRGRQQPQHF,TGTGCCAGCAGTCACCCTAGGGGGCGTCAACAGCCCCAGCATTTT
TRBD2,TRBJ2-5,NA,TRBV12-3/TRBV12-4,CASSDDRAGARETQYF,TGTGCCAGCAGTGACGATCGAGCGGGGGCGAGGGAGACCCAGTACTTC
NA,TRBJ2-3,NA,TRBV4-3,CASSQGGGRWAIDTQYF,TGCGCCAGCAGCCAAGGGGGCGGACGGTGGGCCATAGATACGCAGTATTTT
NA,TRBJ1-4,NA,TRBV21-1,CASSNESPTNEKLFF,TGTGCCAGCAGCAACGAAAGTCCAACTAATGAAAAACTGTTTTTT
NA,TRBJ1-6,NA,TRBV14,CASHRDVNSPLHF,TGTGCCAGCCACCGGGACGTTAATTCACCCCTCCACTTT
NA,TRBJ1-1,NA,TRBV12-3/TRBV12-4,CASSLIHTEAFF,TGTGCCAGCAGTCTGATCCACACTGAAGCTTTCTTT
NA,TRBJ1-1,few,TRBV7-9,CASSLDTRKAFF,TGTGCCAGCAGCTTAGATACAAGGAAAGCTTTCTTT
TRBD2,TRBJ2-5,NA,TRBV5-1,CASSKNSGVITETQYF,TGCGCCAGCAGCAAAAATAGCGGGGTGATAACAGAGACCCAGTACTTC
NA,TRBJ2-1,NA,TRBV12-3/TRBV12-4,CASSLSQPNEQFF,TGTGCCAGCAGTTTATCCCAACCGAATGAGCAGTTCTTC
NA,TRBJ2-3,few,TRBV29-1,CSAEIGHTQYF,TGCAGCGCCGAGATTGGCCACACGCAGTATTTT
NA,TRBJ2-1,few,TRBV7-6,CASSLALTGYEQFF,TGTGCCAGCAGCTTAGCCCTAACAGGGTATGAGCAGTTCTTC
NA,TRBJ1-5,NA,TRBV20-1,CSASRSSALGSNQPQHF,TGCAGTGCTAGTAGGTCGTCGGCCCTGGGAAGCAATCAGCCCCAGCATTTT
TRBD1,TRBJ2-5,NA,TRBV6-6,CASSYPGQGGETQYF,TGTGCCAGCAGTTACCCCGGACAGGGGGGAGAGACCCAGTACTTC
TRBD2,TRBJ2-3,NA,TRBV6-1,CASSGALAGRSTDTQYF,TGTGCCAGCAGTGGAGCCCTAGCGGGGAGAAGCACAGATACGCAGTATTTT
NA,TRBJ2-5,NA,TRBV9,CASSPEGGGGETQYF,TGTGCCAGCTCGCCCGAAGGGGGGGGAGGAGAGACCCAGTACTTC
NA,TRBJ2-5,NA,TRBV27,CASSPWGIQETQYF,TGTGCCAGCAGTCCCTGGGGGATCCAAGAGACCCAGTACTTC
NA,TRBJ2-3,NA,TRBV7-2,CASSLRIYTDTQYF,TGTGCCAGCAGCTTAAGGATCTACACAGATACGCAGTATTTT
TRBD1,TRBJ1-6,NA,TRBV6-6,CASRHSGTGDSPLHF,TGTGCCAGCAGACACTCCGGGACAGGGGATTCACCCCTCCACTTT
NA,TRBJ2-1,NA,TRBV12-5,CASGFEPSSYNEQFF,TGTGCTAGTGGTTTCGAGCCTAGCTCCTACAATGAGCAGTTCTTC
NA,TRBJ2-3,NA,TRBV7-9,CASSEGLTDTQYF,TGTGCCAGCAGCGAGGGCTTAACAGATACGCAGTATTTT
NA,TRBJ2-4,NA,TRBV5-1,CASSLSDSIAKNIQYF,TGCGCCAGCAGCTTAAGCGACAGTATAGCCAAAAACATTCAGTACTTC